This T cell receptor (beta chain) came from a study of CD8+ T cells in alopecia areata. Study-level findings and limits: There were many expanded lesional clones persisting in scalp and blood during tofacitinib. Scalp repertoires also include resident alphabeta T cells from normal skin.

The CDR3 is made up of 14 amino acids. Germline V gene lookup returns CDR1 SGHNT and CDR2 YYREEE (reference sequence). V dropped 1 base and J dropped 9 bases, with 14 bases sitting between them. Isolated RNA was reverse transcribed into cDNA used as the sequencing template. Clones were sequenced by immunoSEQ multiplex PCR, and TCRdb holds only the in-frame ones, with some missing. The top ten clones hold about 2.6% of a sample with a few hundred thousand clones, approximately 47% of them seen once. Comments on this clone: The target antigen is unknown.

Treatment noted: oral pan-JAK inhibitor, 5-10 mg twice daily. Here the sequenced sample was CD4+ T cells sorted from blood, taken at roughly week 38, from a patient treated with tofacitinib. The sequence came from a human donor with alopecia areata. The chain has TRBV5-4 and TRBJ2-1; D may be TRBD2 (5 bases). The CDR3 DNA is TGTGCCAGCAGCTTGACGGGAACCATTAGTGAGCAGTTCTTC. Translating it yields CASSLTGTISEQFF.